The present T cell receptor (beta chain) was sequenced within a study of graft-versus-host responses after intestinal transplantation. Study context: Every recipient had anti-thymocyte globulin induction and three to four years of tacrolimus plus steroids.

The length of the CDR3 is 14 residues. Trimming at V came to 7 bases and at J to 6 bases, leaving 6 bases not matched to a gene. Sequencing was performed with immunoSEQ multiplex PCR; in TCRdb, only in-frame clones are kept and a portion is missing. The sample carries about 40,000 clones, about 92% recorded once. Study-level findings and limits: GvH clones occurred in recipient marrow; some first appeared in ileum or blood. Association was observed between peak circulating GvH clone levels and early post-transplant HvG declines. Within the allografts of patients who had graft-donor T cell macrochimerism, graft-versus-host to host-versus-graft clonal ratios were high.

Regarding this clone: Its antigen is undetermined.

The sequencing here drew on PBMCs, taken 700 to 750 days after intestinal transplantation. The rearrangement joins TRBV23-1 to TRBJ2-2; 9 nucleotides line up with TRBD1. TRBV23-1 is labeled an ORF, and its function is uncertain. The receptor was derived from a human patient who received an intestinal transplant, so some T cells may come from the graft donor. The chain's CDR3 is CASIGTGYSGELFF. The CDR3 nucleotides are TGCGCCAGCATTGGGACAGGGTATTCCGGGGAGCTGTTTTTT.